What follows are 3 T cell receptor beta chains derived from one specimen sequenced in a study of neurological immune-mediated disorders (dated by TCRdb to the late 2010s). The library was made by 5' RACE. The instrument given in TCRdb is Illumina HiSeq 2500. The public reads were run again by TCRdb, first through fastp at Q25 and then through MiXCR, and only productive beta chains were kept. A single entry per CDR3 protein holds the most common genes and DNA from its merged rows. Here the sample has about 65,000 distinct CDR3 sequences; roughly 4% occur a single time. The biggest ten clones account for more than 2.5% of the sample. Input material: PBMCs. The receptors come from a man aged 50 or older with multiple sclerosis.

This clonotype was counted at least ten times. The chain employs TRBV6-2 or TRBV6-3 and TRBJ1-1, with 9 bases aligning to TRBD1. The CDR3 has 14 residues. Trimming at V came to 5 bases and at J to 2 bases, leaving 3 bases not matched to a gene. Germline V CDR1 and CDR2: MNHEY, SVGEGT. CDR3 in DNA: TGTGCCAGCAGTCATACAGGGGGCAACACTGAAGCTTTCTTT. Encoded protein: CASSHTGGNTEAFF.

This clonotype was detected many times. For the CDR3, the DNA is TGTGCCAGCAGTTTTAGAGGGCTAAGGAGGACTGAAGCTTTCTTT. This gives the protein CASSFRGLRRTEAFF. The chain employs TRBV6-2 or TRBV6-3 and TRBJ1-1; D gene unclear. The CDR3 runs 15 residues. Per the germline V gene, CDR1 is MNHEY and CDR2 is SVGEGT. The germline V and J ends were trimmed by 4 bases and 5 bases, with 17 bases remaining between them.

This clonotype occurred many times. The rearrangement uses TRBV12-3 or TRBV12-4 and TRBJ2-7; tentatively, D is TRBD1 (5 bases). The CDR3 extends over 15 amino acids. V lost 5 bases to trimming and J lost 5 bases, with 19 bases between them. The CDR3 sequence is CASSPTPTEVNEQYF. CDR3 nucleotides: TGTGCCAGCAGTCCCACTCCGACAGAGGTAAACGAGCAGTACTTC.